The next 25 T cell receptor beta chains were all read from a single sample in a study of lymphopenia after photon versus proton radiotherapy. Using immunoSEQ multiplex PCR, the repertoire was profiled, and TCRdb retains in-frame clones only, with some absent. The data show roughly 63,000 clones, approximately 88% seen once. This sample comprised peripheral blood, obtained from a patient treated with proton-based radiotherapy. The receptors come from a man aged 60-69 years with pancreatic cancer.

V and J are TRBV2 and TRBJ2-3; D might be TRBD1 (5 bases). The CDR3 is made up of 13 amino acids. Per germline, CDR1 SNHLY and CDR2 FYNNEI. Between the trimmed V and J ends, which lost 2 bases and 4 bases, there was a span of 7 bases. This CDR3 is CASSEQGADTQYF. As DNA, the CDR3 is TGTGCCAGCAGTGAACAGGGTGCAGATACGCAGTATTTT. The whole variable domain, filled in from reference TRBV2 and TRBJ2-3, reads EPEVTQTPSHQVTQMGQEVILRCVPISNHLYFYWYRQILGQKVEFLVSFYNNEISEKSEIFDDQFSVERPDGSNFTLKIRSTKLEDSAMYFCASSEQGADTQYFGPGTRLTVL.

The rearrangement uses TRBV7-9 and TRBJ1-2; no firm D call. The CDR3 totals 16 residues. Germline V gene data show CDR1 as SEHNR and CDR2 as FQNEAQ (reference sequence). The V end was cut by 2 bases, the J end by 6 bases, with 19 bases between. This CDR3 reads CASSLISGGTRHGYTF. The CDR3 DNA follows: TGTGCCAGCAGCTTAATATCGGGCGGAACCCGCCATGGCTACACCTTC.

This chain uses TRBV30 with TRBJ2-7; perhaps TRBD1 as D (6 bases). The CDR3 runs to 10 residues. Trimming took off 5 bases at V and 12 bases at J, with 14 bases between the two ends. Germline V gene lookup returns CDR1 GTSNPN and CDR2 SVGIG (reference sequence). CDR3 amino acids: CAWGRDTTYF. CDR3 nucleotides: TGTGCCTGGGGACGGGACACCACGTACTTC.

The CDR3 sequence: CASSPPGTSGHSSKPLHF. Here the CDR3 DNA reads TGCGCCAGCAGCCCACCCGGAACATCGGGACATTCCTCGAAACCCCTCCACTTT. V is TRBV5-1 and J is TRBJ1-6; a possible D gene is TRBD1 (6 bases). This CDR3 region has 18 residues. Trimming left V 4 bases short and J 12 bases short, with 29 bases between. In germline, CDR1 is SGHRS, CDR2 YFSETQ.

This clone has only a few counts. The chain employs TRBV11-2 and TRBJ2-7; D is possibly TRBD2 (5 bases). Germline V gene sequence: CDR1 SGHAT, CDR2 FQNNGV. The ends were cut back, 6 bases at V and 3 bases at J, with 15 bases in the middle. The CDR3 is made up of 14 amino acids. CDR3 sequence (DNA): TGTGCCAGCAGTCTAGAAGGGAGTTACTACGAGCAGTACTTC. This encodes CASSLEGSYYEQYF.

The rearrangement joins TRBV9 to TRBJ2-1; 9 bases are shared with TRBD2. The CDR3 is made up of 14 amino acids. With 4 bases clipped from V and 12 bases from J, the junction kept 11 bases outside the gene matches. Germline values: CDR1 SGDLS, CDR2 YYNGEE. For the CDR3, the DNA is TGTGCCAGCAGCCCAGCCGGGACTAGCATCGTGCAGTTCTTC. It translates to CASSPAGTSIVQFF.

The chain is built from TRBV2 and TRBJ1-5; a weak D match, TRBD1 (5 bases). Germline lookup yields CDR1 SNHLY and CDR2 FYNNEI. Trimming shortened V by 2 bases and J by 5 bases, and 16 bases separated the two germline ends. CDR3 length: 16 residues. CDR3 sequence: CASSERRSQGDQPQHF. CDR3 bases: TGTGCCAGCAGTGAACGACGCTCGCAGGGAGATCAGCCCCAGCATTTT.

This chain joins TRBV5-5 and TRBJ2-7; D uncertain. This CDR3 contains 15 residues. Trimming took 0 bases from V and 2 from J, leaving 12 bases between them. In germline, CDR1 is SGHKS, CDR2 YYEKEE (reference sequence). The CDR3 loop reads CASSLELGSPYEQYF. The CDR3 coding sequence is TGTGCCAGCAGCTTGGAATTGGGCAGCCCCTACGAGCAGTACTTC.

The rearrangement uses TRBV27 and TRBJ2-7; D not resolved. Trimming pared 11 bases from V and 3 bases from J, leaving 14 bases between. The length of the CDR3 is 12 residues. Germline CDR1 and CDR2: MNHEY and SMNVEV (reference sequence). CDR3 DNA: TGTGCCCGGCCGCCGGGCCTCTACGAGCAGTACTTC. The encoded protein is CARPPGLYEQYF.

V gene TRBV7-3 combines with J gene TRBJ1-1; D is ambiguous. V was shortened by 1 base and J by 7 bases, with 13 bases between the two germline ends. The germline CDR1 and CDR2 sequences are SGHTA and FQGTGA. The CDR3 sequence is 14 residues long. CDR3 in amino acids: CASSLSGKSIEAFF. CDR3 bases: TGTGCCAGCAGCTTAAGTGGGAAGTCGATTGAAGCTTTCTTT.

This clone came up once. This sequence joins TRBV19 and TRBJ2-1; TRBD1 is a possible D gene (6 bases). The V gene lost 7 bases and the J gene lost 9 bases, with 16 bases spanning the gap. Germline values: CDR1 LNHDA, CDR2 SQIVND (reference sequence). This CDR3 contains 13 residues. The CDR3 coding sequence is TGTGCCAGTACCCTTACAGGGCACGGTGAGCAGTTCTTC. This codes for CASTLTGHGEQFF.

The chain employs TRBV6-1 and TRBJ1-5, with TRBD1 matching over 8 bases. The germline V gene encodes CDR1 MNHNS and CDR2 SASEGT. There are 13 residues in the CDR3. The V and J ends lost 4 bases and 6 bases, in that order; junction bases with no gene match: 2. For the CDR3, the DNA is TGTGCCAGCAGTGCTACAGGGGGTCAGCCCCAGCATTTT. Translating gives CASSATGGQPQHF.

The J gene is TRBJ2-7, the V gene TRBV4-2; D remains unclear. Deletions cut 0 bases from V and 3 bases from J, with 12 bases between. Germline V gene sequence: CDR1 LGHNA, CDR2 YNFKEQ. This CDR3 comprises 15 residues. In nucleotides, the CDR3 is TGTGCCAGCAGCCAAGAAGCCCTTTCCCGCTACGAGCAGTACTTC. It translates to CASSQEALSRYEQYF.

J is TRBJ1-1 and V is TRBV10-2; tentative D call: TRBD1 (5 bases). CDR1 and CDR2 (germline): WSHSY, SAAADI. This CDR3 region has 14 residues. V lost 5 bases to trimming and J lost 5 bases, with 15 bases between them. CDR3 residues: CASSSIGTETEAFF. DNA for the CDR3: TGCGCCAGCAGTTCAATCGGGACCGAGACTGAAGCTTTCTTT.

The V call is TRBV9, the J call TRBJ2-2, with D perhaps TRBD2 (5 bases). V lost 3 bases and J lost 1, with 7 bases in between. The CDR3 has 14 residues. Germline-derived CDR1 and CDR2 are SGDLS and YYNGEE. The chain's CDR3 is CASSERLNTGELFF. The DNA for the CDR3 is TGTGCCAGCAGCGAGCGGTTGAACACCGGGGAGCTGTTTTTT.

The genes are TRBV7-2 and TRBJ2-7; the match to TRBD1 covers 12 bases. The CDR3 length is 16 residues. V gave up 7 bases and J gave up 7 bases; unmatched junction bases: 14. Germline V gene sequence: CDR1 SGHTA, CDR2 FQGNSA. In nucleotides, the CDR3 is TGTGCCAGCACCCTCAGGGGGGGGACAGGGGGCCGGGAGCAGTACTTC. Translation gives CASTLRGGTGGREQYF.

The V gene is TRBV11-2, the J gene TRBJ2-1; maybe TRBD2 (6 bases). Germline CDR1 SGHAT, CDR2 FQNNGV. This CDR3 is 17 amino acids long. V was shortened by 2 bases and J by 6 bases, with 20 bases between the two germline ends. As DNA, the CDR3 is TGTGCCAGCAGCTTATACGGGGGAGGCCCCTACCGCAATGAGCAGTTCTTC. It translates to CASSLYGGGPYRNEQFF.

The J gene is TRBJ1-2, the V gene TRBV7-2; 7 bases map to TRBD1. Germline-derived CDR1 and CDR2 are SGHTA and FQGNSA. The V and J ends lost 3 bases and 8 bases, in that order; junction bases with no gene match: 21. The CDR3 is 18 residues long. CDR3 sequence (DNA): TGTGCCAGCAGCTTTTACATCGGCCTGGGATACAGGGGTTCGGGCTACACCTTC. Residues: CASSFYIGLGYRGSGYTF.

The V and J genes are TRBV9 and TRBJ2-1; 7 nucleotides agree with TRBD2. After removal of 4 bases from V and 3 bases from J, the junction contained 4 bases not matched to a gene. The germline V gene encodes CDR1 SGDLS and CDR2 YYNGEE. This CDR3 has 14 amino acids. CDR3 in amino acids: CASSTTSDYNEQFF. CDR3 DNA: TGTGCCAGCAGCACCACTAGCGACTACAATGAGCAGTTCTTC.

This clone showed up just once. The chain links TRBV6-5 to TRBJ2-3; D unresolved. Germline V gene data show CDR1 as MNHEY and CDR2 as SVGAGI. This CDR3 region has 12 residues. V was clipped by 5 bases and J by 2 bases, with 5 bases between them. The CDR3 sequence: CASSRDTDTQYF. The CDR3 coding sequence is TGTGCCAGCAGTAGAGACACAGATACGCAGTATTTT.

V and J are TRBV6-1 and TRBJ2-3, with 7 bases identical to TRBD1. The CDR3 runs to 14 residues. The germline V gene has CDR1 MNHNS and CDR2 SASEGT. Trimming removed 8 bases from V and 0 bases from J; junction bases left unmatched: 5. DNA of the CDR3: TGTGCCAGCCGGCTCAGGGGGAGCACAGATACGCAGTATTTT. Protein product: CASRLRGSTDTQYF.

This chain connects TRBV9 to TRBJ2-4; 10 bases map to TRBD2. Germline trimming cut 1 base from V and 7 bases from J; bases unmatched to any gene: 8. The CDR3 is made up of 16 amino acids. CDR1 and CDR2 from the germline V gene are SGDLS and YYNGEE. CDR3 nucleotides: TGTGCCAGCAGCGTAACAGCGGGAGGGTTAGGTAACATTCAGTACTTC. This gives the protein CASSVTAGGLGNIQYF.

The chain couples TRBV4-2 to TRBJ2-1; D possibly corresponds to TRBD1 (5 bases). This CDR3 has 15 residues. The V end lost 1 base, the J end lost 7 bases, and 14 bases lay between the germline ends. The germline V gene encodes CDR1 LGHNA and CDR2 YNFKEQ. CDR3 amino acids: CASSQGQVGANEQFF. The CDR3 nucleotides read TGTGCCAGCAGCCAAGGGCAGGTAGGGGCAAATGAGCAGTTCTTC.

This clone was found a few times. CDR3 in amino acids: CASSREQGVGYTF. DNA for the CDR3: TGTGCCAGCAGCAGAGAACAGGGAGTAGGCTACACCTTC. The chain uses TRBV5-4 and TRBJ1-2; possibly TRBD1 for D (6 bases). The germline CDR1 and CDR2 sequences are SGHNT and YYREEE (reference sequence). CDR3 size: 13 residues. Trimming left V 4 bases short and J 8 bases short, with 15 bases between.

The chain carries TRBV19 and TRBJ2-1; perhaps TRBD2 as D (5 bases). Germline values: CDR1 LNHDA, CDR2 SQIVND (reference sequence). The ends were cut back, 5 bases at V and 5 bases at J, with 16 bases in the middle. The CDR3 loop spans 15 amino acids. The CDR3 here is CASSLPTGLNNEQFF. CDR3 DNA sequence: TGTGCCAGTAGTCTCCCCACGGGGTTAAACAATGAGCAGTTCTTC.